The source of this T cell receptor beta chain is a study of OX40 agonist ivuxolimab in advanced cancers. The CDR3 covers 15 residues. The V segment lost 3 bases and the J segment 5 bases; nucleotides outside the gene matches: 11. Germline-derived CDR1 and CDR2 are GTSNPN and SVGIG (reference sequence). Autoimmune disease history or systemic immunosuppression led to patients being barred. Sequenced by immunoSEQ multiplex PCR; TCRdb stores in-frame clones only, minus some. The sample consists of 50,000 to 70,000 clones, less than 95% of them appearing once. The TCR originated in an adult with an advanced solid tumor such as melanoma, head and neck, liver or kidney cancer. The chain couples TRBV30 to TRBJ1-2; 8 bases fit TRBD1. The sequencing used CD4+ or CD8+ T cells sorted from blood, collected in a trial of the OX40 agonist ivuxolimab. The CDR3 coding sequence is TGTGCCTGGAGAGTGATCAGGGGGCTCCTTTATGGCTACACCTTC. It specifies CAWRVIRGLLYGYTF.